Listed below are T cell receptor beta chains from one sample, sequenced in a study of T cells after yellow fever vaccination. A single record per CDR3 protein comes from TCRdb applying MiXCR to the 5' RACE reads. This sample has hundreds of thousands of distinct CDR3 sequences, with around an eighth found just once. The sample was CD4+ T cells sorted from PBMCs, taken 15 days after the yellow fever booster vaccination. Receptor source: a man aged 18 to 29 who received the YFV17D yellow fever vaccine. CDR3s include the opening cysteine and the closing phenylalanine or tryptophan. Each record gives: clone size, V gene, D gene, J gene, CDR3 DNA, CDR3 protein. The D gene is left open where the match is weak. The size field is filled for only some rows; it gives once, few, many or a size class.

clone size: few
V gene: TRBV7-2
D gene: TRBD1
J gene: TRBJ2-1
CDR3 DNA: TGTGCCAGCAGCTTATCTGGGACAGGGCAACTAATGAGCAAGTTCTTC
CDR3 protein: CASSLSGTGQLMSKFF

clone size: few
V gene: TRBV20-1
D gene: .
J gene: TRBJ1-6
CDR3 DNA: TGCAGTGCTAGGGGGGTAAGAGGGACCTATAATTCACCCCTCCACTTT
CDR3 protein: CSARGVRGTYNSPLHF

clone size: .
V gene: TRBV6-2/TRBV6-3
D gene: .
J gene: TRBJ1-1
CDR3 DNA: TGTGCCATCCAAAGGGGGGCAGGAAAAATGAACACTGAAGCTTTCTTT
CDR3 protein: CAIQRGAGKMNTEAFF

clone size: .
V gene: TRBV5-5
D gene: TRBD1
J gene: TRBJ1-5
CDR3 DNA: TGTGCCAGCAGCTTGGGCCAGGGGGCCCTCAATCAGCCCCAGCATTTT
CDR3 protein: CASSLGQGALNQPQHF

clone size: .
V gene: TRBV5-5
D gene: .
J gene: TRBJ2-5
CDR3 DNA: TGTGCCAGCAGCTTGGTGGGGTACTCTCAAGAGACCCAGTACTTC
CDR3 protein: CASSLVGYSQETQYF

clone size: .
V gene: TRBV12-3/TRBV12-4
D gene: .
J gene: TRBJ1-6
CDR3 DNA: TGTGCCAGCAGGTTCTCACAGGGAAGTTCACCCCTCCACTTT
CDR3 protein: CASRFSQGSSPLHF

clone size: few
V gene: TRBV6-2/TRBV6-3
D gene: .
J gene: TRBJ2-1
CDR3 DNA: TGTGCCGGCAGGGGGGCCGGGAATGAGCAGTTCTTC
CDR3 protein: CAGRGAGNEQFF

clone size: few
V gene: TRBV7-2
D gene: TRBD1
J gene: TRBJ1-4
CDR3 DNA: TGTGCCAGCAGCTCCCGGACAGGGATATCTGAAAAACTGTTTTTT
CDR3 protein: CASSSRTGISEKLFF

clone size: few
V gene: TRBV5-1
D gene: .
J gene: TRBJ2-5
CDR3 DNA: TGCGCCAGCACTGCCTCTACAGGGCTTGAGACCCAGTACTTC
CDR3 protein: CASTASTGLETQYF

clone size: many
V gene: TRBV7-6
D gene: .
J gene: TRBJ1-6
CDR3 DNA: TGTGCCAGCAGCGCCATGATAAGGGACAATTCACCCCTCCACTTT
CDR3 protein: CASSAMIRDNSPLHF

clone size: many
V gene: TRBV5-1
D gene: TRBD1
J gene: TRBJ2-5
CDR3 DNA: TGCGCCAGCAGCCAACAGGGGGCTAGGGAGACCCAGTACTTC
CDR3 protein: CASSQQGARETQYF

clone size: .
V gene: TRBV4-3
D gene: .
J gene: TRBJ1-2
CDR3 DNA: TGCGCCAGCAGCCAAGAGGTCGCGAGCGAGGGCAGCTATGGCTACACCTTC
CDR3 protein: CASSQEVASEGSYGYTF

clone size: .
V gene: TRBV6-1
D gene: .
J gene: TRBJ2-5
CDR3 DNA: TGTGCCAGCAGTGAAGCGCGGCTAGAAGAGACCCAGTACTTC
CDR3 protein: CASSEARLEETQYF

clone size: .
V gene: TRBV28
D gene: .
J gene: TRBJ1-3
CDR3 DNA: TGTGCCAGCAGCGTGCCGGTCGACACCATATATTTT
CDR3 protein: CASSVPVDTIYF

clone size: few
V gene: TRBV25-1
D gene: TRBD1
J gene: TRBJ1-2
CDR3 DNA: TGTGCCAGCAGTGAATTGGGACAGGGGGGAAACTATGGCTACACCTTC
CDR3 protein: CASSELGQGGNYGYTF

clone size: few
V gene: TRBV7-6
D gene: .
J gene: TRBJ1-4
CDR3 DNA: TGTGCCAGCAGCTTAGCCAGTAATGAAAAACTGTTTTTT
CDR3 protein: CASSLASNEKLFF

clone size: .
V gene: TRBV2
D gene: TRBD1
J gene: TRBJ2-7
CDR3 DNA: TGTGCCAGCAGTGTGGACAGGGATTTAACCTACGAGCAGTACTTC
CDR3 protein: CASSVDRDLTYEQYF

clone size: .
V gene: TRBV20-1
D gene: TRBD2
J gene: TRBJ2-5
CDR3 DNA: TGCAGTGCATGGGCGGGGGGCCCCCCAGAGACCCAGTACTTC
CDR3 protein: CSAWAGGPPETQYF

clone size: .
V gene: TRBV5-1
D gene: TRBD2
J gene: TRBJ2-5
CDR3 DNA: TGCGCCAGCAGCGGGACTAGCGGGACTCAAGAGACCCAGTACTTC
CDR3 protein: CASSGTSGTQETQYF

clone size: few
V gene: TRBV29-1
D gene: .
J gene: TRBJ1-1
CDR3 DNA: TGCAGCGTAGCCGGGAGATTAAACACTGAAGCTTTCTTT
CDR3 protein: CSVAGRLNTEAFF

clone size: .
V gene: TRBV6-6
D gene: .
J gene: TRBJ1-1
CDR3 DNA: TGTGCCAGCAGTTACAATGATGGGGCGAACACTGAAGCTTTCTTT
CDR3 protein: CASSYNDGANTEAFF

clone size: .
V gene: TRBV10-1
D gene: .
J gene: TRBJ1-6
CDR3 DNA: TGCGCCAGCAGTACCGGACAGTCTGCTTCACCCCTCCACTTT
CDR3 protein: CASSTGQSASPLHF

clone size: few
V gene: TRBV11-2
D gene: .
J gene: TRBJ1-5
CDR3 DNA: TGTGCCAGCAGCTTAGAGGCGGGGATTGGTCAGCCCCAGCATTTT
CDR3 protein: CASSLEAGIGQPQHF

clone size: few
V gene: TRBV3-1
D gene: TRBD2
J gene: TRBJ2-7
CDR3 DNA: TGTGCCAGCAGCCAAGGAAGCGGGGGGCGAGAGCAGTACTTC
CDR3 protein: CASSQGSGGREQYF

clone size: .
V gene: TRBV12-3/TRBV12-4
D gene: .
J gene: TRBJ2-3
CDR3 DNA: TGTGCCAGCGGAACGTACCTACAGGGTTGGACAGATACGCAGTATTTT
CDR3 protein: CASGTYLQGWTDTQYF

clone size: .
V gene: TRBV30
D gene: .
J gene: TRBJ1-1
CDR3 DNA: TGTGCCTGGAGTGAGTACACTGAAGCTTTCTTT
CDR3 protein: CAWSEYTEAFF